These 21 T cell receptor beta chains originate from one sample sequenced in a study of blood T cells in healthy people across ages. Together with a sample-barcoded 5' primer, a J-beta primer mix was included in a second PCR lasting roughly 7 to 11 cycles. TCRdb passed the 5' RACE reads through MiXCR, listing each CDR3 protein once. The sample comprises about 940,000 distinct CDR3 sequences, about 48% of which are singletons, and under 15% rests with the top ten. The sample taken for sequencing was blood. These TCRs come from a young man in good health.

This clonotype has more than one count but fewer than ten. The V and J genes are TRBV5-1 and TRBJ2-5, with 10 bases lining up with TRBD1. This CDR3 region has 14 residues. The trim removed 3 bases at V and 5 bases at J, leaving 4 bases unmatched. Germline assignment: CDR1 SGHRS and CDR2 YFSETQ. The CDR3 region has the DNA TGCGCCAGCAGCTGGGGACAGGGGTTGGAGACCCAGTACTTC. Residues: CASSWGQGLETQYF.

The chain recombines TRBV3-1 with TRBJ2-5; possible D gene TRBD2, 6 bases. V was clipped by 4 bases and J by 2 bases, with 11 bases between them. This CDR3 has 14 amino acids. Germline V gene sequence: CDR1 LGHDT, CDR2 YNNKEL (reference sequence). The CDR3 DNA reads TGTGCCAGCAGCCGGACTACTCAACAAGAGACCCAGTACTTC. Residues: CASSRTTQQETQYF.

The chain carries TRBV5-1 and TRBJ2-1; TRBD2 is a possible D gene (6 bases). The CDR3 loop spans 16 amino acids. V gave up 0 bases and J gave up 3 bases, with 13 bases separating them. Germline V gene sequence: CDR1 SGHRS, CDR2 YFSETQ. CDR3 protein: CASSLGEVLGYNEQFF. CDR3 nucleotides: TGCGCCAGCAGCTTGGGGGAGGTCTTGGGCTACAATGAGCAGTTCTTC.

This clonotype was counted ten times or more. The chain joins TRBV9 to TRBJ2-6, with D unresolved. CDR3 length: 15 residues. The germline V gene encodes CDR1 SGDLS and CDR2 YYNGEE. V gave up 0 bases and J gave up 1 base, with 5 bases separating them. CDR3 residues: CASSVEGSGANVLTF. CDR3 nucleotide sequence: TGTGCCAGCAGCGTAGAAGGTTCTGGGGCCAACGTCCTGACTTTC.

This clonotype was observed a few times. This chain connects TRBV4-3 to TRBJ2-7; D is perhaps TRBD2 (6 bases). Deletions cut 0 bases from V and 1 base from J, with 13 bases between. The CDR3 runs to 16 residues. Per the germline V gene, CDR1 is LGHNA and CDR2 is YSLEER. The CDR3 nucleotides are TGCGCCAGCAGCCAAGAGTCGGGGGTATATTCCTACGAGCAGTACTTC. The encoded protein is CASSQESGVYSYEQYF.

In its sample, this clonotype was seen a few times. The rearrangement joins TRBV10-1 to TRBJ2-1; possibly TRBD2 for D (7 bases). Germline V CDR1 and CDR2: WNHNN, SYGVQD (reference sequence). The CDR3 consists of 12 residues. Trimming removed 8 bases from V and 5 bases from J, with 10 bases in between. The DNA for the CDR3 is TGCGCCAGCGGGGGGGCCCACAATGAGCAGTTCTTC. This codes for CASGGAHNEQFF.

This clonotype is a singleton in its sample. The chain employs TRBV20-1 and TRBJ2-4; weak D call: TRBD2 (5 bases). With the DNA end fitting TRBJ2-5 better, the J assignment may be wrong. This CDR3 has 13 amino acids. Germline-derived CDR1 and CDR2 are DFQATT and SNEGSKA (reference sequence). The DNA of the CDR3 is TGCAGTGCTAGAGATGTGCGCGGGGAGACCCAGTACTTC. It translates to CSARDVRGETQYF.

This clonotype was seen only a few times. The CDR3 protein is CASSLGTNSPLHF. The CDR3 DNA reads TGTGCCAGCAGTTTAGGGACGAATTCACCCCTCCACTTT. This chain joins TRBV12-3 or TRBV12-4 and TRBJ1-6; D remains ambiguous. Trimming removed 1 base at V and 7 bases at J, with 5 bases between. The CDR3 runs 13 residues.

Comment on this clonotype: A junction end diverges from the germline sequence, so it may reflect a read error. The chain links TRBV29-1 to TRBJ2-5, with D possibly matching TRBD2 (5 bases). The germline V gene has CDR1 SQVTM and CDR2 ANQGSEA. The CDR3 sequence is 11 residues long. The CDR3, as DNA: TGCAGCGTCACACGGGGAGAGACCCGGTACTTC. It is translated as CSVTRGETRYF.

This clonotype was observed a handful of times. V and J are TRBV3-1 and TRBJ1-1; 9 nucleotides line up with TRBD1. The V gene's germline CDR1 is LGHDT and CDR2 YNNKEL (reference sequence). This CDR3 comprises 16 residues. Trimming took 4 bases from V and 0 from J; bases not matched to a gene: 6. The CDR3: CASSPYRGRVNTEAFF. The CDR3 DNA sequence: TGTGCCAGCAGCCCCTACAGGGGGCGGGTGAACACTGAAGCTTTCTTT.

A note on this clonotype: An end of the junction differs from the germline gene, which may be a read error. The chain couples TRBV3-1 to TRBJ1-4; perhaps TRBD1 as D (6 bases). CDR3 length: 14 residues. Germline CDR1 LGHDT, CDR2 YNNKEL (reference sequence). CDR3 DNA: TGTGCCAGCACCCAAGGGGGGGGGTTTGAAAAACTGTTTTTT. Translated, it gives CASTQGGGFEKLFF.

The chain links TRBV4-1 to TRBJ2-7, with a weak D call TRBD2 (5 bases). The CDR3 length is 15 residues. Trimming took off 0 bases at V and 4 bases at J, with 13 bases between the two ends. The V gene's germline CDR1 is MGHRA and CDR2 YSYEKL. CDR3 bases: TGCGCCAGCAGCCAAGAAGGAGTCGGGGAGTACGAGCAGTACTTC. This translates into CASSQEGVGEYEQYF.

The rearrangement links TRBV10-3 to TRBJ2-7, with 8 nucleotides matching TRBD1. The tail of the sequence fits TRBJ2-5 better, so the J call may be wrong. This CDR3 spans 16 amino acids. Germline CDR1 is ENHRY and CDR2 is SYGVKD. The CDR3 DNA reads TGTGCCATCAGTTTCCAGATGACAGGGGCCGGAGAGACCCAGTACTTC. Its protein is CAISFQMTGAGETQYF.

The chain combines TRBV20-1 with TRBJ2-7, with TRBD1 identical over 7 bases. The J segment lost 3 bases and the V segment lost 3 bases, leaving 5 bases of the junction unmatched. Germline CDR1 is DFQATT and CDR2 is SNEGSKA (reference sequence). The CDR3 covers 13 residues. In DNA, the CDR3 is TGCAGTGCTAGCGAAGGGACAGTCTACGAGCAGTACTTC. Translated, it gives CSASEGTVYEQYF.

This clonotype was recorded at least ten times. A much larger clone lies one base from this, so it may be a read error. The rearrangement joins TRBV6-4 to TRBJ2-5, with 14 bases that match TRBD2. Losses at the gene ends were 3 bases for V and 11 bases for J; bases not matched to a gene: 8. Germline assignment: CDR1 MRHNA and CDR2 SNTAGT. The CDR3 contains 15 residues. The CDR3 sequence is CASSETSGGANEQYF. Written as DNA, the CDR3 is TGTGCCAGCAGTGAGACTAGCGGGGGGGCCAATGAGCAGTACTTC.

The genes are TRBV27 and TRBJ2-3; D gene uncertain. Germline CDR1 reads MNHEY; CDR2 reads SMNVEV (reference sequence). This CDR3 has 11 amino acids. V was trimmed by 8 bases and J by 2 bases, leaving 5 bases between them. The CDR3 DNA reads TGTGCCAGCCTTATCACAGATACGCAGTATTTT. The encoded protein is CASLITDTQYF.

This clonotype came up a few times. The chain links TRBV20-1 to TRBJ1-2; D might be TRBD1 (6 bases). The CDR3 has 13 residues. Germline lookup yields CDR1 DFQATT and CDR2 SNEGSKA (reference sequence). The V end lost 5 bases, the J end lost 5 bases, and 15 bases lay between the germline ends. CDR3 sequence: CSAPIQGSYGYTF. CDR3 coding DNA: TGCAGTGCTCCAATACAGGGAAGTTATGGCTACACCTTC.

The J gene is TRBJ1-5, the V gene TRBV24-1; weak D call: TRBD1 (5 bases). The V and J ends lost 0 bases and 2 bases respectively, with 10 bases between them. This CDR3 is built from 16 residues. Germline CDR1 is KGHDR and CDR2 is SFDVKD. The CDR3 DNA sequence: TGTGCCACCAGTGATTTGCTAGACAGAGGCAATCAGCCCCAGCATTTT. This translates into CATSDLLDRGNQPQHF.

V usage is TRBV20-1 and J usage is TRBJ2-4; D might be TRBD2 (5 bases). CDR1 and CDR2 (germline): DFQATT, SNEGSKA (reference sequence). The CDR3 sequence is 17 residues long. The V end lost 0 bases, the J end lost 0 bases, and 15 bases lay between the germline ends. CDR3 nucleotides: TGCAGTGCTAGAGATCGAACGGACTGGCTAGCCAAAAACATTCAGTACTTC. The encoded protein is CSARDRTDWLAKNIQYF.

This clonotype was detected only a few times. This chain connects TRBV20-1 to TRBJ2-7; D not resolved. The CDR3 totals 10 residues. CDR1 and CDR2 from the germline V gene are DFQATT and SNEGSKA (reference sequence). The ends were cut back, 4 bases at V and 3 bases at J, with 4 bases in the middle. CDR3 nucleotide sequence: TGCAGTGCTATAGACTACGAGCAGTACTTC. Its translation: CSAIDYEQYF.

The V gene is TRBV25-1, the J gene TRBJ1-2, with unresolved D. CDR1 MGHDK and CDR2 SYGVNS come from the germline V gene. Trimming pared 6 bases from V and 0 bases from J, leaving 11 bases between. The CDR3 covers 14 residues. The CDR3 region is CASRGMGPNYGYTF. DNA of the CDR3: TGTGCCAGCAGAGGAATGGGTCCTAACTATGGCTACACCTTC.